This T cell receptor (beta chain) was recorded in a study of cytomegalovirus exposure and HLA in healthy donors. A remark on this clone: Its specificity is not known.

General observations from the study: Another analysis was done later, and it associated 16,951 TCR beta sequences with HLA alleles at 0.05 false discovery rate. Later analysis showed TCR association rates varying by HLA locus, highest for DRB1 and lowest for HLA-C.

The donors gave bone marrow, and they were healthy. These donors counted as nominally healthy when sampled, but unrecorded immune exposures were likely. PCR primers comprised 60 Vbeta and 13 Jbeta primers. Sequenced by immunoSEQ multiplex PCR; TCRdb stores in-frame clones only, minus some. The sample contains about 200,000 clones, approximately 80% of which appear only once. The source of this sequence is a boy aged 2-15 years in good health and CMV-seronegative. Sequencing was carried out using PBMCs.

This CDR3 reads CSASSNEQFF. The CDR3 DNA is TGCAGTGCTAGTAGCAATGAGCAGTTCTTC. The genes are TRBV20-1 and TRBJ2-1; D gene unclear. The CDR3 sequence is 10 residues long. V was clipped by 3 bases and J by 6 bases, with 3 bases between them. Germline V lookup: CDR1 DFQATT, CDR2 SNEGSKA (reference sequence).